A single sample gave rise to the 20 T cell receptor beta chains below, sequenced in a study of shared clonotypes between healthy human individuals. TCRdb keeps only in-frame clones here, not all; method: immunoSEQ multiplex PCR. The sample holds roughly 2.4 million clones, around 95% seen once. Material for sequencing was naive CD4+ T cells sorted from blood. Described subset: CD45RA+ positively selected. These receptors all stem from a man aged 18 to 30 in good health.

The chain combines TRBV27 with TRBJ2-5; D ambiguous. Trimming cost V 3 bases and J 4 bases, with 12 bases left between them. CDR1 MNHEY and CDR2 SMNVEV come from the germline V gene (reference sequence). The CDR3 extends over 14 amino acids. The CDR3 loop is CASSFWVGAETQYF. CDR3 in DNA: TGTGCCAGCAGTTTTTGGGTGGGCGCAGAGACCCAGTACTTC.

V usage is TRBV4-3 and J usage is TRBJ1-5, with D perhaps TRBD1 (6 bases). Trimming pared 0 bases from V and 6 bases from J, leaving 9 bases between. The CDR3 length is 14 residues. Germline-derived CDR1 and CDR2 are LGHNA and YSLEER. CDR3 coding DNA: TGCGCCAGCAGCCAAGAACAGGGCGTTCAGCCCCAGCATTTT. Its protein is CASSQEQGVQPQHF.

The chain joins TRBV19 to TRBJ1-1; possibly TRBD1 for D (5 bases). The CDR3 sequence is 15 residues long. V dropped 3 bases and J dropped 4 bases, with 15 bases sitting between them. Germline-derived CDR1 and CDR2 are LNHDA and SQIVND (reference sequence). CDR3 in DNA: TGTGCCAGTAGTATCCTAGCAGGGAAGACCACTGAAGCTTTCTTT. Residues: CASSILAGKTTEAFF.

The chain couples TRBV18 to TRBJ1-1; no clear D gene. CDR3 length equals 14 residues. Trimming removed 4 bases at V and 8 bases at J, with 17 bases between. Germline CDR1 is KGHSH and CDR2 is LQKENI. CDR3: CASSLPDRRWEAFF. In DNA form, the CDR3 reads TGTGCCAGCTCACTCCCGGACCGTCGGTGGGAAGCTTTCTTT.

The gene calls are TRBV6-5 and TRBJ1-1; possible D gene TRBD1, 5 bases. The V and J ends lost 4 bases and 2 bases respectively, with 11 bases between them. Germline V gene data show CDR1 as MNHEY and CDR2 as SVGAGI. The CDR3 has 14 amino acids. The CDR3 region has the DNA TGTGCCAGCAGTTTCGCTGGGACCAACACTGAAGCTTTCTTT. It codes for CASSFAGTNTEAFF.

The V and J genes are TRBV10-3 and TRBJ2-5; D unresolved. The last part of the DNA fits TRBJ2-7 better; the J call may be wrong. Germline CDR1 is ENHRY and CDR2 is SYGVKD. This CDR3 comprises 14 residues. CDR3 protein: CASLNIPTAYEQYF. The CDR3 nucleotides are TGTGCCAGCTTAAACATCCCGACGGCCTACGAGCAGTACTTC.

The chain couples TRBV2 to TRBJ2-7, with D perhaps TRBD1 (7 bases). The CDR3 loop spans 15 amino acids. The germline gives CDR1 SNHLY, CDR2 FYNNEI. The V gene lost 7 bases and the J gene lost 3 bases, with 19 bases spanning the gap. CDR3 DNA: TGTGCCAGCACCACCGGACAGGCCGGGGGCTACGAGCAGTACTTC. Its protein is CASTTGQAGGYEQYF.

This chain links TRBV7-2 with TRBJ2-3, with D unclear. Germline V lookup: CDR1 SGHTA, CDR2 FQGNSA. V was pared by 2 bases and J by 1 base, with 16 bases between. CDR3 length: 17 residues. CDR3 bases: TGTGCCAGCAGCTTAATCCCCCTGGGTTATGGCACAGATACGCAGTATTTT. As protein: CASSLIPLGYGTDTQYF. Based on the CDR3 plus reference TRBV7-2 and TRBJ2-3, the full variable domain is GAGVSQSPSNKVTEKGKDVELRCDPISGHTALYWYRQSLGQGLEFLIYFQGNSAPDKSGLPSDRFSAERTGGSVSTLTIQRTQQEDSAVYLCASSLIPLGYGTDTQYFGPGTRLTVL.

This clone has a handful of counts. The gene calls are TRBV11-2 and TRBJ2-2; 7 bases line up with TRBD1. The germline CDR1 and CDR2 sequences are SGHAT and FQNNGV. Unmatched junction bases numbered 10, after V lost 5 bases and J lost 7 bases. The CDR3 covers 15 residues. This CDR3 is CASSLRTGGGGELFF. As DNA, the CDR3 is TGTGCCAGCAGCCTCAGGACAGGAGGTGGCGGGGAGCTGTTTTTT.

The chain joins TRBV20-1 to TRBJ2-1; D gene unclear. The CDR3 is made up of 10 amino acids. CDR1 is DFQATT, CDR2 SNEGSKA, per germline (reference sequence). The germline V and J ends were trimmed by 4 bases and 7 bases, with 5 bases remaining between them. The DNA of the CDR3 is TGCAGTGCTACGCCGAATGAGCAGTTCTTC. It specifies CSATPNEQFF.

In this sample, this clone turned up a few times. The J gene is TRBJ1-5, the V gene TRBV10-3, with a possible D match to TRBD1 (6 bases). Germline V gene sequence: CDR1 ENHRY, CDR2 SYGVKD. V lost 3 bases and J lost 4, with 13 bases in between. The CDR3 covers 15 residues. DNA of the CDR3: TGTGCCATCAGTGAAGCGGGAGGGGGAAATCAGCCCCAGCATTTT. It encodes CAISEAGGGNQPQHF.

V usage is TRBV9 and J usage is TRBJ1-2; D is possibly TRBD1 (6 bases). This CDR3 spans 13 amino acids. V lost 3 bases and J 8 bases, leaving 14 bases between the germline ends. Germline CDR1 reads SGDLS; CDR2 reads YYNGEE. The CDR3 is CASSDRVSSGYTF. The DNA of the CDR3 is TGTGCCAGCAGCGACAGGGTATCGTCGGGCTACACCTTC.

The chain uses TRBV2 and TRBJ2-1; TRBD2 agrees at 7 bases. The CDR3 has 13 amino acids. Trimming at V came to 6 bases and at J to 3 bases, leaving 2 bases not matched to a gene. Germline CDR1 and CDR2: SNHLY and FYNNEI. In DNA, the CDR3 is TGTGCCAGCAGGCCTAGCGGCTACAATGAGCAGTTCTTC. This sequence encodes CASRPSGYNEQFF.

The V call is TRBV5-4, the J call TRBJ2-5, with 14 bases matching TRBD2. Trimming at V came to 3 bases and at J to 1 base, leaving 5 bases not matched to a gene. This CDR3 has 17 amino acids. The germline V gene has CDR1 SGHNT and CDR2 YYREEE (reference sequence). CDR3 residues: CASSSGLAGVGQETQYF. The CDR3, as DNA: TGTGCCAGCAGCTCGGGACTAGCGGGAGTCGGCCAAGAGACCCAGTACTTC.

V is TRBV19 and J is TRBJ2-7; the match to TRBD2 covers 7 bases. V lost 9 bases to trimming and J lost 1 base; unmatched junction nucleotides: 6. The CDR3 sequence is 13 residues long. Germline assignment: CDR1 LNHDA and CDR2 SQIVND (reference sequence). The CDR3 reads CARERGTSYEQYF. As DNA, the CDR3 is TGTGCCAGAGAGCGGGGAACATCCTACGAGCAGTACTTC. The full variable domain, its missing parts supplied by reference TRBV19 and TRBJ2-7, is DGGITQSPKYLFRKEGQNVTLSCEQNLNHDAMYWYRQDPGQGLRLIYYSQIVNDFQKGDIAEGYSVSREKKESFPLTVTSAQKNPTAFYLCARERGTSYEQYFGPGTRLTVT.

The chain carries TRBV5-1 and TRBJ1-1, with 10 bases aligning to TRBD1. The CDR3 has 15 residues. V lost 2 bases and J lost 5; bases outside the gene matches: 6. Germline CDR1 SGHRS, CDR2 YFSETQ. The CDR3 sequence is CASSFRTGGGTEAFF. The CDR3, as DNA: TGCGCCAGCAGCTTTCGGACAGGGGGAGGGACTGAAGCTTTCTTT.

The genes are TRBV6-1 and TRBJ2-1; 7 nucleotides agree with TRBD2. The germline V gene encodes CDR1 MNHNS and CDR2 SASEGT. This CDR3 has 17 residues. Trimming took 3 bases from V and 0 from J; bases not matched to a gene: 8. For the CDR3, the DNA is TGTGCCAGCAGTGATGGGACCGGGGGGAGCTCCTACAATGAGCAGTTCTTC. As protein: CASSDGTGGSSYNEQFF.

Points on this clone: Other nucleotide sequences in the sample specify the same CDR3. This chain uses TRBV11-2 with TRBJ2-7, with D maybe TRBD1 (5 bases). This CDR3 is built from 12 residues. V dropped 4 bases and J dropped 3 bases, with 7 bases sitting between them. CDR1 and CDR2 (germline): SGHAT, FQNNGV. The CDR3 here is CASSSQGYEQYF. The DNA of the CDR3 is TGTGCCAGCAGCTCGCAGGGCTACGAGCAGTACTTC.

Notes on this clone: Other nucleotide sequences from this sample produce the same CDR3. The chain uses TRBV5-1 and TRBJ2-1; D assignment may be TRBD1 or TRBD2 (5 bases each). Per germline, CDR1 SGHRS and CDR2 YFSETQ. Between the trimmed V and J ends, which lost 0 bases and 0 bases, there was a span of 10 bases. This CDR3 region has 16 residues. The CDR3 loop reads CASSLAGTTSYNEQFF. CDR3 in DNA: TGCGCCAGCAGCTTGGCCGGGACCACCTCCTACAATGAGCAGTTCTTC. The complete variable domain, with remaining parts taken from reference TRBV5-1 and TRBJ2-1, reads KAGVTQTPRYLIKTRGQQVTLSCSPISGHRSVSWYQQTPGQGLQFLFEYFSETQRNKGNFPGRFSGRQFSNSRSEMNVSTLELGDSALYLCASSLAGTTSYNEQFFGPGTRLTVL.

The chain couples TRBV28 to TRBJ1-5, with 7 positions matching TRBD1. The J segment lost 3 bases and the V segment lost 6 bases, leaving 11 bases of the junction unmatched. Germline V lookup: CDR1 MDHEN, CDR2 SYDVKM. The CDR3 runs 16 residues. The CDR3 loop is CASRNSGTANNQPQHF. DNA of the CDR3: TGTGCCAGCAGAAACTCCGGGACAGCAAACAATCAGCCCCAGCATTTT.